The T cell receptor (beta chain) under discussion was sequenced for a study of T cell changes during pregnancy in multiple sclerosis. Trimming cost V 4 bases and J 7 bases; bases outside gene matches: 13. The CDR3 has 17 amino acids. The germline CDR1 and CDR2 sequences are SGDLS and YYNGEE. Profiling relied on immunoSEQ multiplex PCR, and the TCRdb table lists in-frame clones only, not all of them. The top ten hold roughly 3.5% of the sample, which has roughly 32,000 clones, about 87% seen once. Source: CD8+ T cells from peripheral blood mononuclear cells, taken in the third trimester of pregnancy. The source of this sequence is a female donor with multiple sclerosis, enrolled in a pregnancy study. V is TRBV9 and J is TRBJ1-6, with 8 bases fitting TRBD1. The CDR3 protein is CASSLSRDRGLNSPLHF. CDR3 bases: TGTGCCAGCAGCCTAAGCCGTGACAGGGGATTGAATTCACCCCTCCACTTT.